This TCR beta chain was sequenced for a study of control samples from healthy donors and cancer patients. Sequencing used immunoSEQ multiplex PCR; TCRdb keeps in-frame clones, though not all of them. The table includes some 54,000 clones, around 97% detected once. The CDR3 length is 17 residues. The J segment lost 5 bases and the V segment lost 0 bases, leaving 11 bases of the junction unmatched. Germline V CDR1 and CDR2: SGHNT, YYREEE (reference sequence). V is TRBV5-4 and J is TRBJ2-7; the match to TRBD2 covers 10 bases. The sample was blood. The sequence was obtained from a woman aged 30 to 39 in good health. CDR3 residues: CASSLGLAGFRRDEQYF. The CDR3, as DNA: TGTGCCAGCAGCTTGGGACTAGCGGGCTTCCGAAGGGACGAGCAGTACTTC.